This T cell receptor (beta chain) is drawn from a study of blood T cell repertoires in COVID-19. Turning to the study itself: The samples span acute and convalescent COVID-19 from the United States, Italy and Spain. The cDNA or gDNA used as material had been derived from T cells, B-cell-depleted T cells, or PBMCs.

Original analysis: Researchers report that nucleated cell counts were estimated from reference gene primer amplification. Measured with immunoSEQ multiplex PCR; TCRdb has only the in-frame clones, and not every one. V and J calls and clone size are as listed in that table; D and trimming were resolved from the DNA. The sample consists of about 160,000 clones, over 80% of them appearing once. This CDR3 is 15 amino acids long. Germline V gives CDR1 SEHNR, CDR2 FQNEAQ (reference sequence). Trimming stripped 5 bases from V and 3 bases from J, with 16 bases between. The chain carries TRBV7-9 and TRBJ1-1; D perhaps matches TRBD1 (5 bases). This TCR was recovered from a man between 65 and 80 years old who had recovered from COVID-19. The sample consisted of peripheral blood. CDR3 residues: CASSPREVGDTEAFF. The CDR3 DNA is TGTGCCAGCAGCCCCCGAGAGGTAGGGGACACTGAAGCTTTCTTT.